This TCR beta chain was sequenced in a study of T cell responses to AZD1222 COVID-19 vaccine. General study findings and limits: Dominant at 160-218 and 743-854, vaccine-associated CD4 TCRs also spanned spike. Variant regions that are unmutated are reportedly the target of nearly half of spike-specific TCRs.

The germline CDR1 and CDR2 sequences are MNHEY and SMNVEV (reference sequence). V lost 1 base and J 4 bases, leaving 7 bases between the germline ends. CDR3 size: 13 residues. Method: immunoSEQ multiplex PCR; TCRdb's copy keeps in-frame clones and lacks some. The sample has approximately 120,000 clones, about 89% seen once; the top ten hold approximately 7.6%. A note on this clone: Its specificity is not known.

This sequence was found in an adult in good health. The sequences come from peripheral blood, collected on day 0 of AZD1222 vaccination. This chain links TRBV27 with TRBJ1-2, with D uncertain. The CDR3 loop reads CASSLYMSYGYTF. The CDR3 DNA follows: TGTGCCAGCAGTTTATACATGTCCTATGGCTACACCTTC.